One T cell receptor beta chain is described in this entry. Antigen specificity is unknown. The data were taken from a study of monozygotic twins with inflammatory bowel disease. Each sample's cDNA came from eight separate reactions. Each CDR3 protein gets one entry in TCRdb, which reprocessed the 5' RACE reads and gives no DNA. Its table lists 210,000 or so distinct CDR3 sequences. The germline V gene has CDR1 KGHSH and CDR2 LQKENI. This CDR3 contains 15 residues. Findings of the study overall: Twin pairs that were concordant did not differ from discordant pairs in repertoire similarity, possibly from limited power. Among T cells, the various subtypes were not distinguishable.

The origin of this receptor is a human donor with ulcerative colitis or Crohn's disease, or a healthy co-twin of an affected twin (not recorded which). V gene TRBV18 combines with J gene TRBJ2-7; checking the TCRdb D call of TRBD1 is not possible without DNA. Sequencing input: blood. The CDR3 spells CASSPSGTRYYEQYF.